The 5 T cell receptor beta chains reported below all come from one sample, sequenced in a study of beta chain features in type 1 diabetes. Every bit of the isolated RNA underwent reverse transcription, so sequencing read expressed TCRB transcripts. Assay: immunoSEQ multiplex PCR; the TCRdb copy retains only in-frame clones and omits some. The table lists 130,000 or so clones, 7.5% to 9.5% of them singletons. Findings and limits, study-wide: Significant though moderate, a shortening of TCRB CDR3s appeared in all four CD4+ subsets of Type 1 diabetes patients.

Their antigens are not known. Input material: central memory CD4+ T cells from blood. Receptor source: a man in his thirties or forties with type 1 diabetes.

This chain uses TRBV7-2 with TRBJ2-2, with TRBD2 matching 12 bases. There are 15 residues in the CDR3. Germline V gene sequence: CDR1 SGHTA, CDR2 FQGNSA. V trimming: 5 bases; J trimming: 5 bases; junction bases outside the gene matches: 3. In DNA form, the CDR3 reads TGTGCCAGCAGCGGCGGACTAGCGGGGACCGGGGAGCTGTTTTTT. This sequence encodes CASSGGLAGTGELFF.

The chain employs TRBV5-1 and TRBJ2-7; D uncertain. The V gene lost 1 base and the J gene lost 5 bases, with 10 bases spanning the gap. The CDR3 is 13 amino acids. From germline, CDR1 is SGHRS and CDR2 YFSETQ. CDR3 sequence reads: CASSLLTRDEQYF. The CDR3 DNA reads TGCGCCAGCAGCTTGCTAACTCGGGACGAGCAGTACTTC.

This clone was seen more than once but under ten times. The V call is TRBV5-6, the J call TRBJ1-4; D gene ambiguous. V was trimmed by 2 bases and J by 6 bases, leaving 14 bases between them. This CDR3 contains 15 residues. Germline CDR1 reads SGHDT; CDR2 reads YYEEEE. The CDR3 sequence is CASSFAGYYDEKLFF. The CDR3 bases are TGTGCCAGCAGCTTCGCCGGGTATTACGATGAAAAACTGTTTTTT.

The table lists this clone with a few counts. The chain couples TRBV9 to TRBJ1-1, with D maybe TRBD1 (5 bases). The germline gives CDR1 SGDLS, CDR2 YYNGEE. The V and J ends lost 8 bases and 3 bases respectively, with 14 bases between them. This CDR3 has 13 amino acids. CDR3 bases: TGTGCCAGTTCCTCGGGGGTGTACACTGAAGCTTTCTTT. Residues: CASSSGVYTEAFF.

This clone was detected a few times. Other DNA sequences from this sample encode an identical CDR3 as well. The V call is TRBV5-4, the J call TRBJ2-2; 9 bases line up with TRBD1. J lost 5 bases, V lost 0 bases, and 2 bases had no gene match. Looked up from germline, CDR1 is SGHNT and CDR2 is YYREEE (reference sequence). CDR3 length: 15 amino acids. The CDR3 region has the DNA TGTGCCAGCAGCTTGGACAGGGGGCGGACCGGGGAGCTGTTTTTT. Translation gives CASSLDRGRTGELFF. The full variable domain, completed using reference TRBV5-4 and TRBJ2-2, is ETGVTQSPTHLIKTRGQQVTLRCSSQSGHNTVSWYQQALGQGPQFIFQYYREEENGRGNFPPRFSGLQFPNYSSELNVNALELDDSALYLCASSLDRGRTGELFFGEGSRLTVL.